The 9 T cell receptor beta chains below all came from one sample that was sequenced in a study of blood T cell repertoires in COVID-19. TCRdb's table, derived via immunoSEQ multiplex PCR, lists solely in-frame clones and lacks some. The sample gives about 28,000 clones, approximately 93% of which show up once; 0.83% is in the top ten. Sequencing was carried out using peripheral blood. These receptors were collected from a woman in her seventies with COVID-19, enrolled during active disease.

This clone was observed a handful of times. The chain recombines TRBV4-2 with TRBJ2-3; D is ambiguous. This CDR3 spans 13 amino acids. Germline loops: CDR1 LGHNA, CDR2 YNFKEQ. The V gene lost 4 bases and the J gene lost 0 bases, with 5 bases spanning the gap. The DNA of the CDR3 is TGTGCCAGCAGCCCCCAAAGCACAGATACGCAGTATTTT. Protein: CASSPQSTDTQYF.

This clone was seen just once. The chain combines TRBV5-1 with TRBJ2-7; possible D gene TRBD1, 5 bases. V was clipped by 4 bases and J by 2 bases, with 13 bases between them. This CDR3 is built from 14 residues. Germline CDR1 SGHRS, CDR2 YFSETQ. The CDR3 DNA is TGCGCCAGCAGCGGGAACCCAGGGACCTACGAGCAGTACTTC. This codes for CASSGNPGTYEQYF.

The CDR3 nucleotides are TGCAGTGCTATTGACGGGTTGGAAGGAGAGACCCAGTACTTC. Protein: CSAIDGLEGETQYF. The chain is built from TRBV20-1 and TRBJ2-5; D remains unclear. The CDR3 is made up of 14 amino acids. Germline CDR1 is DFQATT and CDR2 is SNEGSKA (reference sequence). V gave up 4 bases and J gave up 4 bases, with 16 bases separating them.

V is TRBV5-1 and J is TRBJ2-2, with TRBD1 identical over 11 bases. Germline trimming cut 4 bases from V and 3 bases from J; bases unmatched to any gene: 2. This CDR3 is built from 15 residues. Germline CDR1 SGHRS, CDR2 YFSETQ. The chain's CDR3 is CASSKDRGHTGELFF. The CDR3 nucleotides read TGCGCCAGCAGCAAGGACAGGGGGCACACCGGGGAGCTGTTTTTT.

The rearrangement uses TRBV6-5 and TRBJ2-7; 8 bases agree with TRBD1. J lost 5 bases, V lost 0 bases, and 6 bases had no gene match. The length of the CDR3 is 15 residues. The germline gives CDR1 MNHEY, CDR2 SVGAGI. The CDR3 DNA is TGTGCCAGCAGTTACTCCCCGACAGGGGCCGACGAGCAGTACTTC. It yields the protein CASSYSPTGADEQYF.

The CDR3 loop reads CASSLGTAYEQYF. The CDR3 nucleotides are TGTGCCAGCAGCCTCGGGACAGCTTACGAGCAGTACTTC. The chain recombines TRBV6-5 with TRBJ2-7; 7 nucleotides match TRBD1. V lost 6 bases and J lost 4; bases outside the gene matches: 6. This CDR3 spans 13 amino acids. Germline V lookup: CDR1 MNHEY, CDR2 SVGAGI.

The chain uses TRBV7-8 and TRBJ2-3; D remains unclear. Per germline, CDR1 SGHVS and CDR2 FQNEAQ. The CDR3 consists of 11 residues. The V end lost 5 bases, the J end lost 6 bases, and 6 bases lay between the germline ends. CDR3 sequence reads: CASSPIDTQYF. The CDR3 nucleotides read TGTGCCAGCAGCCCCATTGATACGCAGTATTTT.

This rearrangement joins TRBV18 to TRBJ1-1, with D perhaps matching TRBD1 (5 bases). Per germline, CDR1 KGHSH and CDR2 LQKENI. CDR3 length: 13 residues. The V and J ends lost 2 bases and 3 bases respectively, with 7 bases between them. The DNA of the CDR3 is TGTGCCAGCTCACCAGGCAGGGACACTGAAGCTTTCTTT. Its protein is CASSPGRDTEAFF. The full variable domain, rest sourced from reference TRBV18 and TRBJ1-1, is NAGVMQNPRHLVRRRGQEARLRCSPMKGHSHVYWYRQLPEEGLKFMVYLQKENIIDESGMPKERFSAEFPKEGPSILRIQQVVRGDSAAYFCASSPGRDTEAFFGQGTRLTVV.

V and J are TRBV15 and TRBJ2-3, with 16 bases lining up with TRBD2. Germline loops: CDR1 LNHNV, CDR2 YYDKDF (reference sequence). The V gene end was trimmed by 5 bases and the J gene end by 6 bases; junction bases not matched to a gene: 2. The CDR3 covers 15 residues. The CDR3 DNA is TGTGCCACCAGCCCGGGACTAGCGGGAGGGGATACGCAGTATTTT. It translates to CATSPGLAGGDTQYF.